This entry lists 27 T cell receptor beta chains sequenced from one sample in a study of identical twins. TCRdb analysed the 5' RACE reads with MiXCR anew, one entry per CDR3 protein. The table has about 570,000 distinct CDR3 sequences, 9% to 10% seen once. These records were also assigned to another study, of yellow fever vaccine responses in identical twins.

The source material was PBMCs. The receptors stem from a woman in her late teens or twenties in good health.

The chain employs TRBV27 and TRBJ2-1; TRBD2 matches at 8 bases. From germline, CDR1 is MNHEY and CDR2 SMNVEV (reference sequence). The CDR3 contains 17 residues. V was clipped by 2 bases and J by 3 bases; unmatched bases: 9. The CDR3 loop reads CASSLAAVREVYNEQFF. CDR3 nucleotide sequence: TGTGCCAGCAGTTTAGCAGCTGTGCGGGAGGTCTACAATGAGCAGTTCTTC.

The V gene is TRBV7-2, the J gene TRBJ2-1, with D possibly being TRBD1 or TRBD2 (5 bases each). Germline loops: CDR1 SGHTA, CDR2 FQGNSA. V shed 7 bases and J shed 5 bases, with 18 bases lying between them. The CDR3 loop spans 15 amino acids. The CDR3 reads CASTERQGRNNEQFF. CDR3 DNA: TGTGCCAGCACCGAGCGGCAGGGCCGTAACAATGAGCAGTTCTTC.

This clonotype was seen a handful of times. CDR3 coding DNA: TGTGCCAGCAGTTTCGGGGGGAGTGGTCACGAGCAGTACTTC. It encodes CASSFGGSGHEQYF. The chain recombines TRBV12-3 or TRBV12-4 with TRBJ2-7; TRBD2 agrees at 7 bases. J was trimmed by 5 bases and V by 3 bases; bases with no gene match: 7. The CDR3 runs 14 residues.

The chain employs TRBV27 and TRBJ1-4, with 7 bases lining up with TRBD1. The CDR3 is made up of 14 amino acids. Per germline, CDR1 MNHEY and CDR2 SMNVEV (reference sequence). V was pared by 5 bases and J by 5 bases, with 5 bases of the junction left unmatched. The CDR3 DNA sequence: TGTGCCAGCAGTACACGACAGGGAAATGAAAAACTGTTTTTT. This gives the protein CASSTRQGNEKLFF.

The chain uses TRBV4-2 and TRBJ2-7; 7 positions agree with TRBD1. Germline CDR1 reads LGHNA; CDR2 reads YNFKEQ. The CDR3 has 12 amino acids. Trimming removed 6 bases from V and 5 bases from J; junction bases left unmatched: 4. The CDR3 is CASSHTGDEQYF. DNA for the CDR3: TGTGCCAGCAGTCATACAGGGGACGAGCAGTACTTC.

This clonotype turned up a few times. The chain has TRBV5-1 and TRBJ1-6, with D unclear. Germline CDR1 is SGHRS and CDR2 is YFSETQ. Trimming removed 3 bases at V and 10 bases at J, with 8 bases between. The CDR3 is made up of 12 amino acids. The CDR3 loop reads CASSSPGSPLHF. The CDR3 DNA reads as TGCGCCAGCAGCTCACCGGGATCACCCCTCCACTTT.

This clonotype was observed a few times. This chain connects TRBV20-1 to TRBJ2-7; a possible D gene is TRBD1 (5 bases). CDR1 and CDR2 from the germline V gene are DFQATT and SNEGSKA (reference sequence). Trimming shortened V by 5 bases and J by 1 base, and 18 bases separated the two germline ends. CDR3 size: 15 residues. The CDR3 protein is CSAGQTGHPSYEQYF. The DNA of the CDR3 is TGCAGTGCTGGACAAACAGGCCATCCTTCCTACGAGCAGTACTTC.

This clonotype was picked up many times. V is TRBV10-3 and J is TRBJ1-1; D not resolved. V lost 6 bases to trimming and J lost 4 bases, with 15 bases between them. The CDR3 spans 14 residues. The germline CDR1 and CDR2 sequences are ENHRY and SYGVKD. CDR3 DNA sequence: TGTGCCATCAGCGCCTATGGGGATCTCACTGAAGCTTTCTTT. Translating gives CAISAYGDLTEAFF.

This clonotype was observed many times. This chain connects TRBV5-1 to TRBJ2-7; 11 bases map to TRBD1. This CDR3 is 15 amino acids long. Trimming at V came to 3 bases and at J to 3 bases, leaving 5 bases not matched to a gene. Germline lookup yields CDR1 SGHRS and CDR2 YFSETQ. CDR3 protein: CASSWAGTGGYEQYF. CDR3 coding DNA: TGCGCCAGCAGCTGGGCCGGGACAGGGGGCTACGAGCAGTACTTC.

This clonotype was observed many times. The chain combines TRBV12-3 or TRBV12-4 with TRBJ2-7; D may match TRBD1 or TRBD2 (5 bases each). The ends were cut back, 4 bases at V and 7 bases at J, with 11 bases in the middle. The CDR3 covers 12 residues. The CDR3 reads CASSWDQGEQYF. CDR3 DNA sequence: TGTGCCAGCAGTTGGGACCAAGGGGAGCAGTACTTC.

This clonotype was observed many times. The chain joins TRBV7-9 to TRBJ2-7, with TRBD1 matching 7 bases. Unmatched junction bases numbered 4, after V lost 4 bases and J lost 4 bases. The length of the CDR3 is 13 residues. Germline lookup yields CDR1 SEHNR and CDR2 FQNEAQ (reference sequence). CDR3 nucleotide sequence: TGTGCCAGCAGCTCCGGGACAGTTTACGAGCAGTACTTC. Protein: CASSSGTVYEQYF.

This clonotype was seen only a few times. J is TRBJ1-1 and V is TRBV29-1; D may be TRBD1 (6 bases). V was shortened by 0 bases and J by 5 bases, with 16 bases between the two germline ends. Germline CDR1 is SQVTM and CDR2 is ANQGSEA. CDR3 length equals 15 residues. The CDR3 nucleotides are TGCAGCGTTGAAGATGGGAGGACAGAGGGGACTGAAGCTTTCTTT. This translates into CSVEDGRTEGTEAFF.

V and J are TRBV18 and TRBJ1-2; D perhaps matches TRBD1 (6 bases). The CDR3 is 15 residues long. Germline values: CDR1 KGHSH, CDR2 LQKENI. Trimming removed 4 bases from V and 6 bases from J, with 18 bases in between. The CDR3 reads CASSLLTGSGNGYTF. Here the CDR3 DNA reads TGTGCCAGCTCACTGTTAACAGGGTCGGGGAATGGCTACACCTTC.

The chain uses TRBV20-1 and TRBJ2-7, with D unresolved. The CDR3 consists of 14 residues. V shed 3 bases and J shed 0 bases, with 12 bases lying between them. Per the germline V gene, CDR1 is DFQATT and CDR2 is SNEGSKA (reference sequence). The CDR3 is CSARGLLLSYEQYF. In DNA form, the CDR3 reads TGCAGTGCTAGGGGCCTACTCCTCTCCTACGAGCAGTACTTC.

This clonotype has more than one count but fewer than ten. The CDR3: CAIRISSEQFF. The DNA for the CDR3 is TGTGCCATCAGGATATCAAGCGAGCAGTTCTTC. The J gene is TRBJ2-1, the V gene TRBV10-3; D unclear. The V gene lost 6 bases and the J gene lost 10 bases, with 10 bases spanning the gap. Per the germline V gene, CDR1 is ENHRY and CDR2 is SYGVKD. CDR3 length equals 11 residues.

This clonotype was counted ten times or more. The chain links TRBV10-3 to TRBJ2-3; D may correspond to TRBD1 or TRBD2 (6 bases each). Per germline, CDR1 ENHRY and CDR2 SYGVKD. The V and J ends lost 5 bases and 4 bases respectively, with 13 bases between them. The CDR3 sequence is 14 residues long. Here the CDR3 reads CAISPIGGSDTQYF. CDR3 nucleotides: TGTGCCATCAGTCCAATCGGGGGCTCAGATACGCAGTATTTT.

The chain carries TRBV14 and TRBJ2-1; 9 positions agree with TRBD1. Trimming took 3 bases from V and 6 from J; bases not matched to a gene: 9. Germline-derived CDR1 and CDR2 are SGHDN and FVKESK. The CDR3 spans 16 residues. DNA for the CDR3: TGTGCCAGCAGCCAGAACAGGGGGCAAGGGTTCAATGAGCAGTTCTTC. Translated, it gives CASSQNRGQGFNEQFF.

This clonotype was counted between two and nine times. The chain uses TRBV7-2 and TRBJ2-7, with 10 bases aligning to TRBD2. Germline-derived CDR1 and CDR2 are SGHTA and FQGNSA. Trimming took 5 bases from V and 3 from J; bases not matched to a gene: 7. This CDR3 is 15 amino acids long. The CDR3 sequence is CASSLSGRKNYEQYF. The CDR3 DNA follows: TGTGCCAGCAGCCTTAGCGGGAGGAAAAACTACGAGCAGTACTTC.

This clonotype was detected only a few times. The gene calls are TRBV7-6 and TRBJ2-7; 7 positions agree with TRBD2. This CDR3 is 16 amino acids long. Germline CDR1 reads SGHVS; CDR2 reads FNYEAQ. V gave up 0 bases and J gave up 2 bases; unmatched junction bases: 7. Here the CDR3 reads CASSLALGGSTYEQYF. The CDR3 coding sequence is TGTGCCAGCAGCTTAGCGCTGGGGGGGTCGACCTACGAGCAGTACTTC.

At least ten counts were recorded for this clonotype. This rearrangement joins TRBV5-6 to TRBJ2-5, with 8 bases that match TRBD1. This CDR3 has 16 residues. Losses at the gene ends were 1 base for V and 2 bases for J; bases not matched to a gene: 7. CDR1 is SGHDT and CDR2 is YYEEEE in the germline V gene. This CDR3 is CASSLPGDRSQETQYF. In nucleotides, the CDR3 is TGTGCCAGCAGCTTGCCCGGGGACAGGTCACAAGAGACCCAGTACTTC.

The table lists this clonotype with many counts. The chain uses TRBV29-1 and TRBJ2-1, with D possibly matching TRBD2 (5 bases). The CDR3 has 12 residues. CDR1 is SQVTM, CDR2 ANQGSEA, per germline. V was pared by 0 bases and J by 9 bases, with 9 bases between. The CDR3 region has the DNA TGCAGCGTTGAAGATCTGAGCGGTGAGCAGTTCTTC. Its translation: CSVEDLSGEQFF.

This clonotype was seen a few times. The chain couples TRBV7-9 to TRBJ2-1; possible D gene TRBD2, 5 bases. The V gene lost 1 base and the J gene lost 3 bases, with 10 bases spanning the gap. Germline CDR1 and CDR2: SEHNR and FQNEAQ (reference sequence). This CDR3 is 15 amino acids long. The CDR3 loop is CASSLGVGLYNEQFF. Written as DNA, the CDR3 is TGTGCCAGCAGCTTAGGGGTCGGACTCTACAATGAGCAGTTCTTC.

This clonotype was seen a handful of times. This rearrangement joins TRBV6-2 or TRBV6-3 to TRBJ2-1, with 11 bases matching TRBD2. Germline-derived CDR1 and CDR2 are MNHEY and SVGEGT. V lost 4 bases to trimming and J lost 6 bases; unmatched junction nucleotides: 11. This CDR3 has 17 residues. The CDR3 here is CASSLQRTGTSGNEQFF. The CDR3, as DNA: TGTGCCAGCAGTTTACAGCGGACAGGGACTAGCGGCAATGAGCAGTTCTTC.

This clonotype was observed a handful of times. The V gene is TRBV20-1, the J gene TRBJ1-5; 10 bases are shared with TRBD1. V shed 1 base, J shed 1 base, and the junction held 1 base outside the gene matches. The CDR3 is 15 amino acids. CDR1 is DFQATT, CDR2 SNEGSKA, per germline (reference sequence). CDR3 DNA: TGCAGTGCTAGAGGACAGGGGGCGAGCAATCAGCCCCAGCATTTT. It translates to CSARGQGASNQPQHF.

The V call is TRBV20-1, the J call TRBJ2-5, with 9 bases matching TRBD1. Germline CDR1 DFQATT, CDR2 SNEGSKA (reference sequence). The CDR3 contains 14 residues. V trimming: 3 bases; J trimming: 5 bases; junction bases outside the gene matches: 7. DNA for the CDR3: TGCAGTGCTAGCCCGACAGGGGGTGCGGAGACCCAGTACTTC. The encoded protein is CSASPTGGAETQYF.

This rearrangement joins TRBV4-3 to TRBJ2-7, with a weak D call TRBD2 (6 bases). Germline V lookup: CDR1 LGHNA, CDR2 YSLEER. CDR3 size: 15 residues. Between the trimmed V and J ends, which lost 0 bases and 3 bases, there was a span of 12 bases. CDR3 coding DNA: TGCGCCAGCAGCCAAGATCCGGAGGGAATCTACGAGCAGTACTTC. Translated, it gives CASSQDPEGIYEQYF.

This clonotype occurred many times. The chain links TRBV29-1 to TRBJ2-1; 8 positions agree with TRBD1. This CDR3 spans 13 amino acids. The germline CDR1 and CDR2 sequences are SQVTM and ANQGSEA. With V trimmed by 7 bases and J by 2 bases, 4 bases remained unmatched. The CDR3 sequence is CSATGGTYNEQFF. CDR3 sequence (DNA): TGCAGCGCAACAGGGGGAACCTACAATGAGCAGTTCTTC.